Shown below are 14 T cell receptor beta chains from a single sample sequenced in a study of cytomegalovirus exposure and HLA in healthy donors. Assay: immunoSEQ multiplex PCR; the TCRdb copy retains only in-frame clones and omits some. The data show 100,000 to 120,000 clones, roughly nine tenths seen once. The sequenced sample was PBMCs. The source is a woman under 30 in good health and CMV-seronegative.

J is TRBJ1-2 and V is TRBV7-2, with 10 nucleotides matching TRBD1. There are 13 residues in the CDR3. Germline V gene lookup returns CDR1 SGHTA and CDR2 FQGNSA. V trimming: 8 bases; J trimming: 3 bases; junction bases outside the gene matches: 3. The CDR3 spells CASVDRGHYGYTF. CDR3 nucleotide sequence: TGTGCCAGCGTTGACAGGGGGCACTATGGCTACACCTTC.

J is TRBJ1-1 and V is TRBV6-6; the D gene is possibly TRBD1 (5 bases). Trimming removed 7 bases at V and 10 bases at J, with 22 bases between. Germline CDR1 MNHNY, CDR2 SVGAGI (reference sequence). The CDR3 sequence is 14 residues long. The CDR3 DNA sequence: TGTGCCAGCAAGGGACGGGAGACGGGTATGGGAGCTTTCTTT. Protein: CASKGRETGMGAFF.

The chain joins TRBV11-2 to TRBJ2-1, with 10 nucleotides matching TRBD2. The CDR3 consists of 14 residues. Germline V gene sequence: CDR1 SGHAT, CDR2 FQNNGV. V trimming: 5 bases; J trimming: 7 bases; junction bases outside the gene matches: 5. The CDR3 here is CASSTSGRVNEQFF. The CDR3 DNA follows: TGTGCCAGCAGCACCAGCGGGAGGGTTAATGAGCAGTTCTTC.

The chain couples TRBV5-1 to TRBJ2-7, with D unresolved. This CDR3 has 14 residues. In germline, CDR1 is SGHRS, CDR2 YFSETQ. The ends were cut back, 0 bases at V and 2 bases at J, with 9 bases in the middle. The CDR3 nucleotides read TGCGCCAGCAGCTTGGACAGCTTGACCTACGAGCAGTACTTC. Translation gives CASSLDSLTYEQYF.

The V gene is TRBV15, the J gene TRBJ2-1; 8 bases agree with TRBD2. The CDR3 spans 15 residues. Germline-derived CDR1 and CDR2 are LNHNV and YYDKDF (reference sequence). The ends lost 7 bases at V and 1 base at J; junction bases unmatched: 6. The CDR3 DNA reads as TGTGCCACCACCCGGGAGGGAATTTCCTACAATGAGCAGTTCTTC. Amino acid sequence: CATTREGISYNEQFF.

The chain employs TRBV7-2 and TRBJ1-4; D gene uncertain. Germline V CDR1 and CDR2: SGHTA, FQGNSA. There are 14 residues in the CDR3. Trimming left V 4 bases short and J 7 bases short, with 13 bases between. CDR3 protein: CASSSSGLSEKLFF. The DNA for the CDR3 is TGTGCCAGCAGCTCCTCAGGTTTAAGTGAAAAACTGTTTTTT.

This chain links TRBV5-1 with TRBJ2-1; D is undetermined. Germline V gives CDR1 SGHRS, CDR2 YFSETQ. CDR3 length equals 12 residues. Trimming shortened V by 3 bases and J by 9 bases, and 10 bases separated the two germline ends. The CDR3 is CASSWSGGEQFF. The DNA for the CDR3 is TGCGCCAGCAGCTGGTCCGGCGGTGAGCAGTTCTTC.

The chain joins TRBV4-2 to TRBJ2-1; 12 nucleotides align to TRBD2. J was trimmed by 7 bases and V by 0 bases; bases with no gene match: 4. The CDR3 spans 16 residues. Germline V gene sequence: CDR1 LGHNA, CDR2 YNFKEQ. This CDR3 is CASSQDGLAGMNEQFF. CDR3 nucleotide sequence: TGTGCCAGCAGCCAAGACGGACTAGCGGGAATGAATGAGCAGTTCTTC.

The chain combines TRBV7-2 with TRBJ2-5; 7 bases match TRBD1. V lost 0 bases, J lost 5 bases, and 12 bases stayed unmatched. This CDR3 has 17 amino acids. CDR1 SGHTA and CDR2 FQGNSA come from the germline V gene. The CDR3 loop is CASSLAWAGGRKETQYF. The CDR3 DNA sequence: TGTGCCAGCAGCTTAGCTTGGGCAGGGGGAAGGAAGGAGACCCAGTACTTC.

The chain links TRBV9 to TRBJ2-7; the match to TRBD2 covers 9 bases. The CDR3 totals 16 residues. Germline CDR1 and CDR2: SGDLS and YYNGEE. J lost 5 bases, V lost 4 bases, and 13 bases had no gene match. The DNA of the CDR3 is TGTGCCAGCAGCATCGGGTCTGGAGCGGGAGGAAACGAGCAGTACTTC. This encodes CASSIGSGAGGNEQYF.

The chain is built from TRBV11-2 and TRBJ1-2, with D perhaps TRBD1 (6 bases). V lost 0 bases and J lost 4, with 15 bases in between. Germline V lookup: CDR1 SGHAT, CDR2 FQNNGV. CDR3 length equals 16 residues. The CDR3 loop is CASSLDQGIWGYGYTF. The DNA of the CDR3 is TGTGCCAGCAGCTTAGATCAGGGGATTTGGGGCTATGGCTACACCTTC.

The V call is TRBV14, the J call TRBJ1-3; D might be TRBD1 (5 bases). The ends were cut back, 4 bases at V and 7 bases at J, with 14 bases in the middle. The CDR3 covers 14 residues. The V gene's germline CDR1 is SGHDN and CDR2 FVKESK. The CDR3 spells CASSPGTGFNTIYF. The DNA for the CDR3 is TGTGCCAGCAGCCCCGGGACTGGTTTTAACACCATATATTTT.

The chain links TRBV6-1 to TRBJ1-1; D is unclear. The CDR3 loop spans 12 amino acids. Germline V CDR1 and CDR2: MNHNS, SASEGT. V lost 7 bases and J 9 bases, leaving 15 bases between the germline ends. CDR3 sequence: CASTPGVSQAFF. The DNA for the CDR3 is TGTGCCAGCACCCCCGGTGTAAGCCAAGCTTTCTTT.

V gene TRBV7-2 combines with J gene TRBJ2-1, with 9 nucleotides matching TRBD2. Germline CDR1 reads SGHTA; CDR2 reads FQGNSA. The trim removed 5 bases at V and 5 bases at J, leaving 7 bases unmatched. The CDR3 length is 15 residues. In nucleotides, the CDR3 is TGTGCCAGCAGCCGCCAGGCTAGCGGGGACAATGAGCAGTTCTTC. Translating gives CASSRQASGDNEQFF.